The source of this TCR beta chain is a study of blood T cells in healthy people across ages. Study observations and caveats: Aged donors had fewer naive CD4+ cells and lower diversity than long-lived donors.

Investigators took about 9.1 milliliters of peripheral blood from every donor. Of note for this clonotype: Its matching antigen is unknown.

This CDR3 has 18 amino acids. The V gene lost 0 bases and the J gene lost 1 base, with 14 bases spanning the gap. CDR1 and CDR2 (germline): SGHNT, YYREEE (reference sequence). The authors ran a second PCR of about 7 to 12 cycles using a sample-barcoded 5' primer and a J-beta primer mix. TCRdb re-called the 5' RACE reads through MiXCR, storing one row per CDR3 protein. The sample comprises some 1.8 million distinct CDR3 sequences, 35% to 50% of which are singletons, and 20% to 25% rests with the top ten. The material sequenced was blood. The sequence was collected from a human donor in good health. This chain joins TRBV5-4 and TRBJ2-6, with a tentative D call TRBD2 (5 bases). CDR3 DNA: TGTGCCAGCAGCTTGGCCCGCGGACTCTCGTCTGGGGCCAACGTCCTGACTTTC. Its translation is CASSLARGLSSGANVLTF.